Following are 14 T cell receptor beta chains from one sample sequenced in a study of CD8+ T cells in alopecia areata. This sample's treatment: oral pan-JAK inhibitor, 5-10 mg twice daily. In each case, RNA was isolated and then reverse transcribed into cDNA as the sequencing template. Produced via immunoSEQ multiplex PCR; TCRdb's table is partial and in-frame only. The sample shows 150,000 or so clones, 54% of them seen only once. Sequences were derived from CD8+ T cells sorted from blood, sampled at week 4, from a patient treated with tofacitinib. Receptors originate from a human donor with alopecia areata.

This sequence joins TRBV30 and TRBJ1-6; the match to TRBD1 covers 8 bases. The V segment lost 3 bases and the J segment 6 bases; nucleotides outside the gene matches: 10. The CDR3 runs to 16 residues. The germline gives CDR1 GTSNPN, CDR2 SVGIG (reference sequence). CDR3 residues: CAWRDGQGEGNSPLHF. Here the CDR3 DNA reads TGTGCCTGGAGGGACGGACAGGGTGAAGGTAATTCACCCCTCCACTTT.

A remark on this clone: Other DNA sequences in the same sample also yield this CDR3. The chain joins TRBV29-1 to TRBJ1-2; D is uncertain. The CDR3 has 11 amino acids. The germline V gene has CDR1 SQVTM and CDR2 ANQGSEA. Trimming shortened V by 3 bases and J by 5 bases, and 7 bases separated the two germline ends. CDR3 protein: CSVEDLYGYTF. The CDR3, as DNA: TGCAGCGTTGAGGATTTGTATGGCTACACCTTC. Supplemented by reference TRBV29-1 and TRBJ1-2, the full variable domain reads SAVISQKPSRDICQRGTSLTIQCQVDSQVTMMFWYRQQPGQSLTLIATANQGSEATYESGFVIDKFPISRPNLTFSTLTVSNMSPEDSSIYLCSVEDLYGYTFGSGTRLTVV.

This clone has more than one count but fewer than ten. The V and J genes are TRBV10-2 and TRBJ2-1; D call uncertain. V lost 5 bases and J lost 9, with 11 bases in between. CDR1 and CDR2 (germline): WSHSY, SAAADI. The CDR3 is 12 residues long. CDR3 residues: CASSLLIGEQFF. The CDR3 nucleotides read TGCGCCAGCAGTCTCCTTATCGGTGAGCAGTTCTTC.

This clone has a handful of counts. The chain has TRBV14 and TRBJ2-7, with D hard to call. The V end was cut by 1 base, the J end by 2 bases, with 0 bases between. The CDR3 is 11 amino acids. In germline, CDR1 is SGHDN, CDR2 FVKESK. The CDR3 loop is CASSQAYEQYF. The CDR3 region has the DNA TGTGCCAGCAGCCAAGCCTACGAGCAGTACTTC. The whole variable domain, filled in from reference TRBV14 and TRBJ2-7, reads EAGVTQFPSHSVIEKGQTVTLRCDPISGHDNLYWYRRVMGKEIKFLLHFVKESKQDESGMPNNRFLAERTGGTYSTLKVQPAELEDSGVYFCASSQAYEQYFGPGTRLTVT.

This clone has only a few counts. The chain employs TRBV10-3 and TRBJ2-1; perhaps TRBD2 as D (5 bases). The V gene lost 3 bases and the J gene lost 10 bases, with 13 bases spanning the gap. This CDR3 has 13 residues. In germline, CDR1 is ENHRY, CDR2 SYGVKD. This CDR3 reads CAISDDYRREQFF. In DNA, the CDR3 is TGTGCCATCAGTGACGACTATCGCAGGGAGCAGTTCTTC.

This chain uses TRBV6-5 with TRBJ1-2, with a tentative D call TRBD1 (6 bases). The CDR3 is 14 amino acids. Germline CDR1 MNHEY, CDR2 SVGAGI. V was cut by 5 bases and J by 11 bases, with 21 bases left in between. The CDR3, as DNA: TGTGCCAGCAGTGAATCGGAGACAGGTAGAGGATACACCTTC. Protein sequence: CASSESETGRGYTF.

In the case of this clone: An end of the junction does not agree with germline; a read error may underlie this. The chain employs TRBV7-7 and TRBJ2-3; D is perhaps TRBD2 (6 bases). CDR1 and CDR2 from the germline V gene are SSHAT and FNYEAQ (reference sequence). This CDR3 region has 14 residues. The chain's CDR3 is CASSPGGPTDTQYF. In DNA form, the CDR3 reads TGTGCTAGCAGTCCAGGAGGGCCCACAGATACGCAGTATTTT.

This clone showed up just a few times. The same CDR3 arises from other DNA sequences in this sample as well. This chain uses TRBV11-2 with TRBJ1-2; possible D gene TRBD1, 5 bases. CDR3 size: 13 residues. Trimming took off 5 bases at V and 4 bases at J, with 11 bases between the two ends. The germline gives CDR1 SGHAT, CDR2 FQNNGV. The CDR3 region is CASSLGVPYGYTF. For the CDR3, the DNA is TGTGCCAGCAGCCTAGGGGTCCCCTATGGCTACACCTTC.

This chain links TRBV2 with TRBJ1-2; the D is unclear. Germline CDR1 is SNHLY and CDR2 is FYNNEI. The V gene lost 8 bases and the J gene lost 5 bases, with 6 bases spanning the gap. CDR3 length: 10 amino acids. CDR3 region: CASDDYGYTF. The CDR3 DNA follows: TGTGCCAGCGACGATTATGGCTACACCTTC.

This clone was detected only a few times. The CDR3 sequence: CASSLGAGRSNSPLHF. The CDR3 DNA sequence: TGTGCCAGCAGCTTGGGTGCAGGGCGGTCTAATTCACCCCTCCACTTT. V usage is TRBV5-4 and J usage is TRBJ1-6, with a tentative D call TRBD1 (5 bases). Trimming stripped 0 bases from V and 6 bases from J, with 13 bases between. The CDR3 length is 16 residues. Per germline, CDR1 SGHNT and CDR2 YYREEE (reference sequence). The entire variable domain, with the rest obtained from reference TRBV5-4 and TRBJ1-6, is as follows: ETGVTQSPTHLIKTRGQQVTLRCSSQSGHNTVSWYQQALGQGPQFIFQYYREEENGRGNFPPRFSGLQFPNYSSELNVNALELDDSALYLCASSLGAGRSNSPLHFGNGTRLTVT.

The chain has TRBV27 and TRBJ1-5; maybe TRBD1 (5 bases). This CDR3 spans 14 amino acids. Germline loops: CDR1 MNHEY, CDR2 SMNVEV (reference sequence). The ends were cut back, 3 bases at V and 3 bases at J, with 9 bases in the middle. The chain's CDR3 is CASSFAGLNQPQHF. CDR3 bases: TGTGCCAGCAGTTTTGCAGGGCTCAATCAGCCCCAGCATTTT.

V is TRBV7-9 and J is TRBJ1-2, with unresolved D. CDR3 size: 15 residues. Germline V lookup: CDR1 SEHNR, CDR2 FQNEAQ (reference sequence). V lost 6 bases, J lost 6 bases, and 20 bases lay in between. The CDR3 spells CASSWGREVLHGYTF. Written as DNA, the CDR3 is TGTGCCAGCAGTTGGGGAAGAGAAGTACTACATGGCTACACCTTC.

This clone has just a few counts. The genes are TRBV27 and TRBJ1-1; D remains ambiguous. The germline V gene has CDR1 MNHEY and CDR2 SMNVEV (reference sequence). This CDR3 contains 13 residues. V was trimmed by 2 bases and J by 5 bases, leaving 9 bases between them. The DNA for the CDR3 is TGTGCCAGCAGTTTAGTCCGGGATACTGAAGCTTTCTTT. This encodes CASSLVRDTEAFF.

This clone was detected a few times. The gene calls are TRBV25-1 and TRBJ2-3; 7 bases line up with TRBD1. Germline CDR1 reads MGHDK; CDR2 reads SYGVNS. V shed 3 bases, J shed 2 bases, and the junction held 2 bases outside the gene matches. This CDR3 is 14 amino acids long. CDR3 in DNA: TGTGCCAGCAGTGAGACAGGGAACACAGATACGCAGTATTTT. Protein sequence: CASSETGNTDTQYF.